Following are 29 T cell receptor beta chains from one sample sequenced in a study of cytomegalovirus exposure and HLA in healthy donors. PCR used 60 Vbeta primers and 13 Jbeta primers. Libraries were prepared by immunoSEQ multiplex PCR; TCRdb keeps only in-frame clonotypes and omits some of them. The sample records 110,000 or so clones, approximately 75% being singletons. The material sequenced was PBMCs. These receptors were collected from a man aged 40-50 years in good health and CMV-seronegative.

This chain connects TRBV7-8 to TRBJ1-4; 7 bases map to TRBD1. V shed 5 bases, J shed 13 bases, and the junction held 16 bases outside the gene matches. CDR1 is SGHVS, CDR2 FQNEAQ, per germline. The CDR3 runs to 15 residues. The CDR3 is CASSTPGGPRNGLFF. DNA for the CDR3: TGTGCCAGCAGCACCCCAGGGGGACCCCGAAACGGACTGTTTTTT.

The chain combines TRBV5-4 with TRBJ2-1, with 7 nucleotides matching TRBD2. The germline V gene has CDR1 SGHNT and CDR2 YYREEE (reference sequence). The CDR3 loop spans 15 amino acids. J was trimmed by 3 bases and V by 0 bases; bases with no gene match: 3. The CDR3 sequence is CASSLVGGSYNEQFF. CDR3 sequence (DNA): TGTGCCAGCAGCTTGGTGGGAGGGAGCTACAATGAGCAGTTCTTC.

CDR3 DNA: TGTGCCAGCTCAGACGGGGGTTGGAACAATGAGCAGTTCTTC. Translated, it gives CASSDGGWNNEQFF. The J gene is TRBJ2-1, the V gene TRBV18, with D possibly TRBD2 on 6 matching bases. Looked up from germline, CDR1 is KGHSH and CDR2 is LQKENI. The CDR3 extends over 14 amino acids. V was clipped by 5 bases and J by 5 bases, with 13 bases between them.

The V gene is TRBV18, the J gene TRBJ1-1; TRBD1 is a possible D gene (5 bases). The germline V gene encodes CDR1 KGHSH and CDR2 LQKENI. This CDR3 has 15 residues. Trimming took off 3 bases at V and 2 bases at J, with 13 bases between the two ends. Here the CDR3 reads CASSPFSRTNTEAFF. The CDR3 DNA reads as TGTGCCAGCTCACCTTTTAGCAGGACAAACACTGAAGCTTTCTTT.

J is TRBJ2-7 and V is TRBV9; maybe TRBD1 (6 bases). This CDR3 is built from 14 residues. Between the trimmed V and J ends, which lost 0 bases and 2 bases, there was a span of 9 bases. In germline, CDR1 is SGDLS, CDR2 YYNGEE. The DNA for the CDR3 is TGTGCCAGCAGCGTAGCTCAGGGGCCCTACGAGCAGTACTTC. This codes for CASSVAQGPYEQYF.

CDR3 nucleotide sequence: TGTGCCATCAGTGAGTTCGTTAGCGGAAGCACAGATACGCAGTATTTT. Translated: CAISEFVSGSTDTQYF. This chain joins TRBV10-3 and TRBJ2-3; D is perhaps TRBD2 (6 bases). Looked up from germline, CDR1 is ENHRY and CDR2 is SYGVKD. V was trimmed by 1 base and J by 0 bases, leaving 11 bases between them. The CDR3 spans 16 residues.

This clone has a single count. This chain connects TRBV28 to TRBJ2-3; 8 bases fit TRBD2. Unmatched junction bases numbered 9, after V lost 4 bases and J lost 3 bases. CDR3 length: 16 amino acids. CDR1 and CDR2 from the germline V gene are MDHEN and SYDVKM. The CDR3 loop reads CASSSIAGRRTDTQYF. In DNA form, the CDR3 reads TGTGCCAGCAGTTCTATAGCGGGAAGAAGGACAGATACGCAGTATTTT.

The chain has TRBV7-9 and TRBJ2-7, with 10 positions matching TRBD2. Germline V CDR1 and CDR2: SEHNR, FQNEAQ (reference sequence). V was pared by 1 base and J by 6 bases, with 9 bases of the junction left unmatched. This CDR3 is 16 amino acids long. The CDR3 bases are TGTGCCAGCAGCTTAGGCCTAGCGGGAGCTTACCCCGAGCAGTACTTC. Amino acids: CASSLGLAGAYPEQYF.

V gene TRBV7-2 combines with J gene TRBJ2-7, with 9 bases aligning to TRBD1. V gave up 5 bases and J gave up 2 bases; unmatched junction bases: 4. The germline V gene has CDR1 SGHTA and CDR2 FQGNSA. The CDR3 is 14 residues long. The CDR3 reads CASSQGQGAYEQYF. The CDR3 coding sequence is TGTGCCAGCAGCCAGGGACAGGGAGCCTACGAGCAGTACTTC.

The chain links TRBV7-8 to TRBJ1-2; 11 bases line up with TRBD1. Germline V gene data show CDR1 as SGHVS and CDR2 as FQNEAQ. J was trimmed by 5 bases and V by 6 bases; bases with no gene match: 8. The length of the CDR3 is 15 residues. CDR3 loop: CASSLRRDRGYGYTF. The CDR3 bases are TGTGCCAGCAGTTTACGCCGGGACAGGGGGTATGGCTACACCTTC.

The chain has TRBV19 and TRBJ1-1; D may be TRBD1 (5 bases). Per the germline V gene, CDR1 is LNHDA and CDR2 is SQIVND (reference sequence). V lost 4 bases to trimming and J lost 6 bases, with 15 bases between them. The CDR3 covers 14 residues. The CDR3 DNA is TGTGCCAGTAGTAATGACAGAACTACACCTGAAGCTTTCTTT. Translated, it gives CASSNDRTTPEAFF. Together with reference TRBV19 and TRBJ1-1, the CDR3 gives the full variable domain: DGGITQSPKYLFRKEGQNVTLSCEQNLNHDAMYWYRQDPGQGLRLIYYSQIVNDFQKGDIAEGYSVSREKKESFPLTVTSAQKNPTAFYLCASSNDRTTPEAFFGQGTRLTVV.

This CDR3 reads CASSLRGLGTDTQYF. The CDR3 DNA is TGCGCCAGCAGCTTGAGGGGACTAGGCACAGATACGCAGTATTTT. The chain recombines TRBV5-1 with TRBJ2-3; 8 bases are shared with TRBD2. CDR1 and CDR2 from the germline V gene are SGHRS and YFSETQ. After removal of 1 base from V and 1 base from J, the junction contained 2 bases not matched to a gene. This CDR3 comprises 15 residues. The full variable domain, rest sourced from reference TRBV5-1 and TRBJ2-3, is KAGVTQTPRYLIKTRGQQVTLSCSPISGHRSVSWYQQTPGQGLQFLFEYFSETQRNKGNFPGRFSGRQFSNSRSEMNVSTLELGDSALYLCASSLRGLGTDTQYFGPGTRLTVL.

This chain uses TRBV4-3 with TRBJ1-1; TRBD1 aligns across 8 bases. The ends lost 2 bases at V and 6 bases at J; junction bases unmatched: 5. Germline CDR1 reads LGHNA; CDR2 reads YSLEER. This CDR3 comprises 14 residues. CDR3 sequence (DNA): TGCGCCAGCAGCCAATTAGGACAGGGCTCTGAAGCTTTCTTT. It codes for CASSQLGQGSEAFF.

CDR3 sequence (DNA): TGCGCCAGCAGCCCCTACCTCTCACAGGGAGCCCACACCGGGGAGCTGTTTTTT. Amino acid sequence: CASSPYLSQGAHTGELFF. J is TRBJ2-2 and V is TRBV4-3, with D possibly matching TRBD1 (6 bases). The CDR3 contains 18 residues. Looked up from germline, CDR1 is LGHNA and CDR2 is YSLEER. The V end was cut by 4 bases, the J end by 3 bases, with 21 bases between.

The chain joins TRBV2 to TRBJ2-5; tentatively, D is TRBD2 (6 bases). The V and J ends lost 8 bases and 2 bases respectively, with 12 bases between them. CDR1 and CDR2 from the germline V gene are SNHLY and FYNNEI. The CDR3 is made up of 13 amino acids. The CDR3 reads CASCRDSQETQYF. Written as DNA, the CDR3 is TGTGCCAGCTGTCGGGACTCTCAAGAGACCCAGTACTTC.

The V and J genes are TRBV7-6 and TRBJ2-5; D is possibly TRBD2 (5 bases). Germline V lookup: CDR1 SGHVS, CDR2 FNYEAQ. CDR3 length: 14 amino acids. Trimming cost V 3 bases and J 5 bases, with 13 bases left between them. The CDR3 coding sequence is TGTGCCAGCAGCTTGGGCGAGGGCTGGGAGACCCAGTACTTC. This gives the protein CASSLGEGWETQYF. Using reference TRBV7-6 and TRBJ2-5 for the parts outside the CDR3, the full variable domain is GAGVSQSPRYKVTKRGQDVALRCDPISGHVSLYWYRQALGQGPEFLTYFNYEAQQDKSGLPNDRFSAERPEGSISTLTIQRTEQRDSAMYRCASSLGEGWETQYFGPGTRLLVL.

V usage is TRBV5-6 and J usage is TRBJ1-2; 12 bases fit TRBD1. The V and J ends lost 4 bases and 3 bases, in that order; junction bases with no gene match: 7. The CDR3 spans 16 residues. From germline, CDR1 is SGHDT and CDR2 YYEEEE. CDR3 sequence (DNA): TGTGCCAGCAGCCCCGGGACAGGGGGCGACGACTATGGCTACACCTTC. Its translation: CASSPGTGGDDYGYTF.

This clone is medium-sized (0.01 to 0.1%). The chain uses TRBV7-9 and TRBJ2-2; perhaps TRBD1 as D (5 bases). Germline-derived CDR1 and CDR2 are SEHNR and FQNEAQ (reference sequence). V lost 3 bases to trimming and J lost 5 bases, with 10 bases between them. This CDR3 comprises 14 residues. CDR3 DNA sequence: TGTGCCAGCAGCTTCGACAGACAAACCGGGGAGCTGTTTTTT. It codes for CASSFDRQTGELFF.

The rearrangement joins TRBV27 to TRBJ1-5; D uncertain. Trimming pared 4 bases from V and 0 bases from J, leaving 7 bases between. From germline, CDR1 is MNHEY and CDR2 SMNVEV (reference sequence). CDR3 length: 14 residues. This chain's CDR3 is CASSSQYSNQPQHF. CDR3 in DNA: TGTGCCAGCAGTTCCCAGTATAGCAATCAGCCCCAGCATTTT.

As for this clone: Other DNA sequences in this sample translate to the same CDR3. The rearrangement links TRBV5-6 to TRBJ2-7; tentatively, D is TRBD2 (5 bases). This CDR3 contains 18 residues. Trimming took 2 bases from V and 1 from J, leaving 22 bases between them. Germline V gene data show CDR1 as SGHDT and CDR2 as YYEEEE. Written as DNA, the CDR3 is TGTGCCAGCAGCTTAAGCTTTGTTGGTCGACGGGAATCCTACGAGCAGTACTTC. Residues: CASSLSFVGRRESYEQYF. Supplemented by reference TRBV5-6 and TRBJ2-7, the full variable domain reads DAGVTQSPTHLIKTRGQQVTLRCSPKSGHDTVSWYQQALGQGPQFIFQYYEEEERQRGNFPDRFSGHQFPNYSSELNVNALLLGDSALYLCASSLSFVGRRESYEQYFGPGTRLTVT.

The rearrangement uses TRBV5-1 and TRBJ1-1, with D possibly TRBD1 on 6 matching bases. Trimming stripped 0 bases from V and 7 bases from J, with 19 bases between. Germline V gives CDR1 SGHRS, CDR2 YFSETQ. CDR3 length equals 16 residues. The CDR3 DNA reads TGCGCCAGCAGCTTGGGTGACAGGTTCGGCCCTGGTGAAGCTTTCTTT. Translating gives CASSLGDRFGPGEAFF.

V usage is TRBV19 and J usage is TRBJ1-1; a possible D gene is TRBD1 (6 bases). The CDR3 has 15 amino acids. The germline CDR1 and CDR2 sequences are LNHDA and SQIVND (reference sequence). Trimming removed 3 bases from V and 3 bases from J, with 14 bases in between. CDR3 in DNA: TGTGCCAGTAGTATGCAAGCCACAGGGTACACTGAAGCTTTCTTT. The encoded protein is CASSMQATGYTEAFF.

The CDR3 is CASGLLGAYNEQFF. In DNA, the CDR3 is TGTGCTAGTGGTTTGTTGGGGGCTTACAATGAGCAGTTCTTC. This chain uses TRBV12-5 with TRBJ2-1, with D tentatively TRBD1 (6 bases). Trimming removed 2 bases from V and 4 bases from J, with 9 bases in between. The CDR3 runs to 14 residues. CDR1 LGHNT and CDR2 FRNRAP come from the germline V gene. The whole variable domain, filled in from reference TRBV12-5 and TRBJ2-1, reads DARVTQTPRHKVTEMGQEVTMRCQPILGHNTVFWYRQTMMQGLELLAYFRNRAPLDDSGMPKDRFSAEMPDATLATLKIQPSEPRDSAVYFCASGLLGAYNEQFFGPGTRLTVL.

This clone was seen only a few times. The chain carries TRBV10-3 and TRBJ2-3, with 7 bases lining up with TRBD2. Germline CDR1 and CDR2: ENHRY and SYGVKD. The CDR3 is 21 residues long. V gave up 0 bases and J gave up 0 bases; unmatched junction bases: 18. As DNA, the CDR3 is TGTGCCATCAGTGAGTCATTTTGGCGGGAGAACCTTCAGACTAGCACAGATACGCAGTATTTT. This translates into CAISESFWRENLQTSTDTQYF.

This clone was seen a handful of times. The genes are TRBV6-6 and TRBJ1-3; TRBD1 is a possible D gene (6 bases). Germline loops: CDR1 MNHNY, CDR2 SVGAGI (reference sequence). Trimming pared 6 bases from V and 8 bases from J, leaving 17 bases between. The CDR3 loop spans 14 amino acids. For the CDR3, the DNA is TGTGCCAGCAGCGCCTACAGGGCGGCGGACACCATATATTTT. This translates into CASSAYRAADTIYF.

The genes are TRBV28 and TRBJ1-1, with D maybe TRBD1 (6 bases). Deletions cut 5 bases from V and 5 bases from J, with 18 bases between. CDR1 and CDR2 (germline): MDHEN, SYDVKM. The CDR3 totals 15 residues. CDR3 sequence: CASSPSGEGETEAFF. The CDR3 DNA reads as TGTGCCAGCAGTCCCAGTGGCGAGGGGGAGACTGAAGCTTTCTTT.

The CDR3 bases are TGTGCCAGCACAGCTAGCGGGTTCAATGAGCAGTTCTTC. It specifies CASTASGFNEQFF. The chain employs TRBV6-5 and TRBJ2-1; TRBD2 matches 8 bases. The CDR3 has 13 residues. CDR1 and CDR2 (germline): MNHEY, SVGAGI. The V and J ends lost 7 bases and 6 bases, in that order; junction bases with no gene match: 5.

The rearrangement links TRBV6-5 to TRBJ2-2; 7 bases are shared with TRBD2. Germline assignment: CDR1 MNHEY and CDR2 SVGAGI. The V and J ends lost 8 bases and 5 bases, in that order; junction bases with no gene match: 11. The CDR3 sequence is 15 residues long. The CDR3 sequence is CASGRVGGGTGELFF. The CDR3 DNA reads TGTGCCAGCGGCCGGGTGGGGGGGGGAACCGGGGAGCTGTTTTTT.

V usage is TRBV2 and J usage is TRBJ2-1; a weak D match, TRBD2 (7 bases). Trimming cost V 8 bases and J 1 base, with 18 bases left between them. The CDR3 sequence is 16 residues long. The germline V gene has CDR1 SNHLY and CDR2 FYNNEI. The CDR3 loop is CASRVTGGWSYNEQFF. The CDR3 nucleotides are TGTGCCAGCCGGGTTACGGGGGGCTGGTCCTACAATGAGCAGTTCTTC.